The sequence of this T cell receptor (beta chain) was determined in a study of cytomegalovirus exposure and HLA in healthy donors. This CDR3 is 15 amino acids long. V lost 7 bases and J 4 bases, leaving 19 bases between the germline ends. In germline, CDR1 is MNHNS, CDR2 SASEGT. PCR employed 60 Vbeta and 13 Jbeta primers. TCRdb's table, derived via immunoSEQ multiplex PCR, lists solely in-frame clones and lacks some. This table has around 100,000 clones, 55% to 75% appearing once. The V call is TRBV6-1, the J call TRBJ2-5; a possible D gene is TRBD2 (5 bases). The clonotype was recovered from a woman aged 18-30 years in good health and CMV-seropositive. The sample comprised PBMCs. The CDR3 DNA sequence: TGTGCCAGCACTATGAGACTAAGCCCCCTAGAGACCCAGTACTTC. This gives the protein CASTMRLSPLETQYF.